Following are 2 T cell receptor beta chains from one sample sequenced in a study of regulatory T cells in long-lasting Graves disease. Time point: newly diagnosed GD, antithyroid drugs for less than 3 months. Making the TCR library involved RNA that had been extracted from PBMCs. With iRepertoire HTBI primers and Arm-PCR of CDR3 regions, TCR beta libraries were built. TCRdb processed the multiplex PCR reads anew with MiXCR; each CDR3 protein has one entry. The sample includes roughly 380,000 distinct CDR3 sequences, roughly a sixth seen only once; the top ten take roughly 27%. Another study also made use of these data, one on T cells in Graves' hyperthyroidism and ophthalmopathy.

Sequenced here: peripheral blood mononuclear cells (PBMCs), sampled at new diagnosis, from a patient treated with antithyroid drugs. These TCRs come from a man aged 35-49 years with Graves disease.

This clonotype was recorded at least ten times. V is TRBV20-1 and J is TRBJ2-7; D not certain. Germline lookup yields CDR1 DFQATT and CDR2 SNEGSKA (reference sequence). This CDR3 contains 11 residues. V was pared by 3 bases and J by 3 bases, with 6 bases between. The CDR3 DNA is TGCAGTGCTAGGGCCTACTACGAGCAGTACTTC. Amino acids: CSARAYYEQYF.

The chain couples TRBV9 to TRBJ2-7, with a possible D match to TRBD2 (5 bases). With 4 bases removed from V and 2 bases from J, the gap between germline ends came to 13 bases. Germline V gene lookup returns CDR1 SGDLS and CDR2 YYNGEE. There are 14 residues in the CDR3. This CDR3 reads CASSPRPGTYEQYF. The CDR3 DNA reads as TGTGCCAGCAGCCCCCGACCGGGAACCTACGAGCAGTACTTC. Based on the CDR3 plus reference TRBV9 and TRBJ2-7, the full variable domain is DSGVTQTPKHLITATGQRVTLRCSPRSGDLSVYWYQQSLDQGLQFLIQYYNGEERAKGNILERFSAQQFPDLHSELNLSSLELGDSALYFCASSPRPGTYEQYFGPGTRLTVT.